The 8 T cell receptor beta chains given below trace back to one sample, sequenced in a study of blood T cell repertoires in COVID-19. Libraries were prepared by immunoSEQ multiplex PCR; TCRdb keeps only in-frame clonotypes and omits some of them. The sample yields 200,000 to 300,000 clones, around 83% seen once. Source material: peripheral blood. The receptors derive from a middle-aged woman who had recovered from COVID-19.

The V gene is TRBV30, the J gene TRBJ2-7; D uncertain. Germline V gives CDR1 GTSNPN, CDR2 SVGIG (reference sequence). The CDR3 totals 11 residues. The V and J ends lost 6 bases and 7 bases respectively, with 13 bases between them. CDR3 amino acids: CACVRGGEQYF. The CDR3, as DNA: TGTGCCTGTGTGCGCGGTGGGGAGCAGTACTTC.

The chain's CDR3 is CASSVELGFKGEAFF. The CDR3 nucleotides are TGTGCCAGCAGCGTAGAACTAGGTTTCAAAGGTGAAGCTTTCTTT. The chain links TRBV9 to TRBJ1-1; D is unclear. V lost 0 bases and J lost 7, with 16 bases in between. Germline V gives CDR1 SGDLS, CDR2 YYNGEE. CDR3 length equals 15 residues. The full variable domain, with the rest looked up from reference TRBV9 and TRBJ1-1, is DSGVTQTPKHLITATGQRVTLRCSPRSGDLSVYWYQQSLDQGLQFLIQYYNGEERAKGNILERFSAQQFPDLHSELNLSSLELGDSALYFCASSVELGFKGEAFFGQGTRLTVV.

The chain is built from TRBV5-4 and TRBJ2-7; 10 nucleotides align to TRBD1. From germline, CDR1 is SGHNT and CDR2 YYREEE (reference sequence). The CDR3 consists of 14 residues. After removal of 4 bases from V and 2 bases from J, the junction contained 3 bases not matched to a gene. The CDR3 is CASSLGTGAYEQYF. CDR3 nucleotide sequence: TGTGCCAGCAGCCTGGGGACAGGGGCCTACGAGCAGTACTTC.

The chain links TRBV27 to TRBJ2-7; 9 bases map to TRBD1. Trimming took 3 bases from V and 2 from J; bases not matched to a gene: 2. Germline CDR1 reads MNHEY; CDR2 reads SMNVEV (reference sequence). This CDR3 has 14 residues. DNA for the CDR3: TGTGCCAGCAGTTTGGGGGACAGGGCCTACGAGCAGTACTTC. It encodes CASSLGDRAYEQYF.

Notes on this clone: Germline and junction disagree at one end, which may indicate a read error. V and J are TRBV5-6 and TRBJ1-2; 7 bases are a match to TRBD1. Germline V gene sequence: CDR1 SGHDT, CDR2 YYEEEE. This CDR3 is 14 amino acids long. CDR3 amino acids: CASSQLRDSLDASF. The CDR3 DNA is TGTGCCAGCAGCCAGCTCCGGGACAGCCTCGATGCTTCCTTC.

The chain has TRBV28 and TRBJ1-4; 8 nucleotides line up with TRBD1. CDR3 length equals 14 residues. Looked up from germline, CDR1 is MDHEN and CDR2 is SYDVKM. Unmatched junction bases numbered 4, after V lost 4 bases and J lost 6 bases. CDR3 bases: TGTGCCAGCAGTTCGGGACAGGCGGATGAAAAACTGTTTTTT. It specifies CASSSGQADEKLFF. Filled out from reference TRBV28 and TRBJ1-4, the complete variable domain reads DVKVTQSSRYLVKRTGEKVFLECVQDMDHENMFWYRQDPGLGLRLIYFSYDVKMKEKGDIPEGYSVSREKKERFSLILESASTNQTSMYLCASSSGQADEKLFFGSGTQLSVL.

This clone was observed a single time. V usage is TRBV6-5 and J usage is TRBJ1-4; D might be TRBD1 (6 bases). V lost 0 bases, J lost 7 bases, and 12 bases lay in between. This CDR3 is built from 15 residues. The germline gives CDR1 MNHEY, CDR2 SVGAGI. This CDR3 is CASSYSGGPLEKLFF. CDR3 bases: TGTGCCAGCAGTTACTCTGGGGGCCCTCTTGAAAAACTGTTTTTT.

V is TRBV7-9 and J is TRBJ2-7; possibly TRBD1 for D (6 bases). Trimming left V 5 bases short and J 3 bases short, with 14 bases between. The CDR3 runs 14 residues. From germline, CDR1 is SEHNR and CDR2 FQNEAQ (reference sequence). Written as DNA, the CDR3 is TGTGCCAGCAGCCTTAAGGGACACAACTACGAGCAGTACTTC. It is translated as CASSLKGHNYEQYF.